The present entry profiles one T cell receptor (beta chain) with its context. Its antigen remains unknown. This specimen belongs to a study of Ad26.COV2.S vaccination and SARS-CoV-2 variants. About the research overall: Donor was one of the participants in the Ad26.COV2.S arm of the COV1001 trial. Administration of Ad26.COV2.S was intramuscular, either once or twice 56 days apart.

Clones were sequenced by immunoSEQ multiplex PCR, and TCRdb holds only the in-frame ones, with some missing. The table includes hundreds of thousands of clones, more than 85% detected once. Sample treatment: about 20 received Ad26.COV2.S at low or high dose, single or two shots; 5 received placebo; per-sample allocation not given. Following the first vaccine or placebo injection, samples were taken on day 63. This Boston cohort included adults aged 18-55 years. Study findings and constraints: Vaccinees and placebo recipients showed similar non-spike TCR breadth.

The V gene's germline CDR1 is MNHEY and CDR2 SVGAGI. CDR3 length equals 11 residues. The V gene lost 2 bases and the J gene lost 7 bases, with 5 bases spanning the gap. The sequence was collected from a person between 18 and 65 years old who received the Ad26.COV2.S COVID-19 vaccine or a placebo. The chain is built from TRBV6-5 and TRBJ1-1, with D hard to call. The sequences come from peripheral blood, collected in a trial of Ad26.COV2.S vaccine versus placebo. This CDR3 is CASSYRHEAFF. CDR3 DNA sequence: TGTGCCAGCAGTTACAGGCATGAAGCTTTCTTT.